This entry concerns a single T cell receptor beta chain. These data belong to a study of patients and donors after allogeneic stem cell transplantation. The CDR3 has 16 residues. Deletions cut 5 bases from V and 3 bases from J, with 16 bases between. Looked up from germline, CDR1 is SGHAT and CDR2 is FQNNGV. TCRdb reanalysed the RT-PCR reads using MiXCR and keeps one entry per CDR3 protein. The repertoire holds hundreds of thousands of distinct CDR3 sequences, with more than 15% as singletons. What was sequenced was blood, either unsorted or a sorted T cell fraction (not recorded which). This chain links TRBV11-2 with TRBJ2-2, with D tentatively TRBD1 or TRBD2 (6 bases each). The clonotype originates from a human donor who was either an allogeneic HSCT recipient or a stem cell or donor lymphocyte infusion donor (not recorded which). It is not recorded whose cells these are; they may come from a transplant donor. The CDR3 spells CASSDLPGGDTGELFF. CDR3 in DNA: TGTGCCAGCAGCGACCTTCCCGGGGGCGACACCGGGGAGCTGTTTTTT.